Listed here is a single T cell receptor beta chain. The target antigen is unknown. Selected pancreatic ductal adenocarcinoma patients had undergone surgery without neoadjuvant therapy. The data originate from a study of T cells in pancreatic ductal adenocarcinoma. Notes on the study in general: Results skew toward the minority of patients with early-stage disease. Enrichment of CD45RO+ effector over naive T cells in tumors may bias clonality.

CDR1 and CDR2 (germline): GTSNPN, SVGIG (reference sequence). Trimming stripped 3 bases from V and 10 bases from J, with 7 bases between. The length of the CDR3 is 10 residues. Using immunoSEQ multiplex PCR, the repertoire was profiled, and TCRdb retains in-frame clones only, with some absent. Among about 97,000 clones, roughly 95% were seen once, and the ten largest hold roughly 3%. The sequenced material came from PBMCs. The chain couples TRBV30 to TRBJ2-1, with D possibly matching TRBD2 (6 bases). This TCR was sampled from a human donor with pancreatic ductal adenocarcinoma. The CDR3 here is CAWRGGEQFF. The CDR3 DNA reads TGTGCCTGGAGGGGAGGCGAGCAGTTCTTC.